The 2 T cell receptor beta chains below come from one sample, sequenced in a study of cytomegalovirus exposure and HLA in healthy donors. PCR involved 60 Vbeta and 13 Jbeta primers. Sequenced by immunoSEQ multiplex PCR; TCRdb stores in-frame clones only, minus some. The profile covers roughly 170,000 clones, with roughly four fifths appearing a single time and around 1.5% taken by the ten largest. Sequencing input: PBMCs. The receptors were sampled from a middle-aged man in good health and CMV-seronegative.

The chain has TRBV21-1 and TRBJ1-1; the D call in the table, TRBD1, was not verified against the DNA. TRBV21-1 is assigned pseudogene status. The CDR3 loop spans 15 amino acids. CDR3 sequence: CASSKEGDGNTEAFF. CDR3 bases: TGTGCCAGCAGCAAAGAGGGGGACGGGAACACTGAAGCTTTCTTT.

Worth noting for this clone: The junction does not match germline at one end; this may be a read error. The rearrangement joins TRBV11-2 to TRBJ2-7; tentative D call: TRBD1 (5 bases). The length of the CDR3 is 14 residues. Germline lookup yields CDR1 SGHAT and CDR2 FQNNGV. CDR3 amino acids: CASSLDRGPHEQYF. Written as DNA, the CDR3 is TGTGCCAGCAGCCTAGACAGAGGCCCCCACGAGCAGTACTTC.